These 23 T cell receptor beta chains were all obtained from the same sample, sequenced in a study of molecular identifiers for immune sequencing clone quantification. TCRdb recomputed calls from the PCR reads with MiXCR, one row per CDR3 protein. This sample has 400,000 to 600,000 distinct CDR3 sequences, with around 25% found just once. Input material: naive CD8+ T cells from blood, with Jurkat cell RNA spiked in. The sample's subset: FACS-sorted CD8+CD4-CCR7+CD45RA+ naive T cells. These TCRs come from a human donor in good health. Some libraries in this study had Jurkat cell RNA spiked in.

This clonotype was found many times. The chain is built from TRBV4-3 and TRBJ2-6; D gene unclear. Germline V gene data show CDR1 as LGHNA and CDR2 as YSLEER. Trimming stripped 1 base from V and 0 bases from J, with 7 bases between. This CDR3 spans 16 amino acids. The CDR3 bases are TGCGCCAGCAGCCAAGGACGGCACTCTGGGGCCAACGTCCTGACTTTC. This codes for CASSQGRHSGANVLTF.

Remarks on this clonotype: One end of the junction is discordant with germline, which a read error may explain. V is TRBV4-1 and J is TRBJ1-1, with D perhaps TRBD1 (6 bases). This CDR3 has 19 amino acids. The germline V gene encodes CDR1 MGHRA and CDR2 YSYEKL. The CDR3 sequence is CARRLHSGQNNVLGTEPFF. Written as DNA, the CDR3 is TGCGCCCGCCGCCTCCACAGCGGACAGAATAATGTGCTCGGCACTGAACCTTTCTTT.

The DNA for the CDR3 is TGCAGTGCTAGAGACCTTGAGACAGGGTCTGAAGCTTTCTTT. Translation: CSARDLETGSEAFF. V gene TRBV20-1 combines with J gene TRBJ1-1, with 7 bases fitting TRBD1. CDR3 length: 14 residues. Trimming cost V 0 bases and J 6 bases; bases outside gene matches: 7. Germline CDR1 reads DFQATT; CDR2 reads SNEGSKA (reference sequence).

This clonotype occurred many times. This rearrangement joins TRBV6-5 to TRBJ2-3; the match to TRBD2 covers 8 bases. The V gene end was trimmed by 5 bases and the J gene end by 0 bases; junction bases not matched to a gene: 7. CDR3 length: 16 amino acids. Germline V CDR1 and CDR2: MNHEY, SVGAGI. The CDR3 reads CASSNEAGGSTDTQYF. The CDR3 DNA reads TGTGCCAGCAGTAACGAGGCGGGGGGAAGCACAGATACGCAGTATTTT.

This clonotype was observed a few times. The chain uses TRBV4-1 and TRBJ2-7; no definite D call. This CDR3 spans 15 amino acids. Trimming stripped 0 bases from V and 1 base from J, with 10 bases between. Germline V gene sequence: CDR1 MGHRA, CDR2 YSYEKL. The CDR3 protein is CASSQDDARSYEQYF. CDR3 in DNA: TGCGCCAGCAGCCAAGATGACGCCCGATCCTACGAGCAGTACTTC.

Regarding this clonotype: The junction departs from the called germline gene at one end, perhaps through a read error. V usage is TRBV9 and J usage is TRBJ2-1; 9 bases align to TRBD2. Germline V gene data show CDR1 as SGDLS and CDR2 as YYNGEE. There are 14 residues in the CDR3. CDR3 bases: TGTGCCAGCAGCGTAGGAAGTTCGGCGGGAGGGCCTCTCTTC. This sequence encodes CASSVGSSAGGPLF.

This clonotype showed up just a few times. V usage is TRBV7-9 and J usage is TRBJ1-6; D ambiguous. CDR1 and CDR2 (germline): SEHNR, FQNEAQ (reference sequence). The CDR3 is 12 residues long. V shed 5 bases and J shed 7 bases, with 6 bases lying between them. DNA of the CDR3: TGTGCCAGCAGCCGGTACAATTCACCCCTCCACTTT. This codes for CASSRYNSPLHF.

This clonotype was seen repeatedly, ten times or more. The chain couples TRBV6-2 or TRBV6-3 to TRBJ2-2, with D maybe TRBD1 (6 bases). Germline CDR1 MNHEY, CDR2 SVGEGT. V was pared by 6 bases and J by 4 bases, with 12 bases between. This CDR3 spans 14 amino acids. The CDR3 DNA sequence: TGTGCCAGCAGACCGGACAGAGGCACCGGGGAGCTGTTTTTT. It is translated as CASRPDRGTGELFF.

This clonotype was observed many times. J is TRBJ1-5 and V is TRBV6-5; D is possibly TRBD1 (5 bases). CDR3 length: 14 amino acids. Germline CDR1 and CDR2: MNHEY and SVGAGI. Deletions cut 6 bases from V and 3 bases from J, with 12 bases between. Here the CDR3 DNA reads TGTGCCAGCAGCCAGGGCAGTCCCAATCAGCCCCAGCATTTT. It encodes CASSQGSPNQPQHF.

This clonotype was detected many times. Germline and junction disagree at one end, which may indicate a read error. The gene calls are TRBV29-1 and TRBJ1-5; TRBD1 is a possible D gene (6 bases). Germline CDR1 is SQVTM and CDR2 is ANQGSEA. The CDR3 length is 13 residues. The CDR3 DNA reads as TGCAGCGTCGAAGGGGGTAGCAATCAGCCCCAGCATTTT. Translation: CSVEGGSNQPQHF.

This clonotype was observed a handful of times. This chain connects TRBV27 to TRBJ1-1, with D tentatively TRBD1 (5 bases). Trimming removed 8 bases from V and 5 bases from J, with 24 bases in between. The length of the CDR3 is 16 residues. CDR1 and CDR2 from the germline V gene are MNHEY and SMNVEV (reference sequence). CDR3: CASSMGTRGLLTEAFF. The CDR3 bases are TGTGCCAGCTCAATGGGGACTAGGGGATTGTTGACTGAAGCTTTCTTT.

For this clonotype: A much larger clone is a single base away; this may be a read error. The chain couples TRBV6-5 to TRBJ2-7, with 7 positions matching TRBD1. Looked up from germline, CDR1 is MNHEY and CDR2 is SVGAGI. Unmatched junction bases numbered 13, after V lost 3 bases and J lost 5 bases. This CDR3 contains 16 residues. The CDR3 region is CASSYRDSPLIHEQYF. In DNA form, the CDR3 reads TGTGCCAGCAGTTATCGGGACAGCCCTCTTATCCACGAGCAGTACTTC.

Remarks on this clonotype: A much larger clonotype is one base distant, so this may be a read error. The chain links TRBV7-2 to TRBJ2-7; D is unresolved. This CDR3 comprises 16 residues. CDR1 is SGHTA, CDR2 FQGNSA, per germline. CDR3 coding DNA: TGTGCCAGCAGCTTAGAGCCCGGCACATTCTCCTACGCGCAGTACTTC. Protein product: CASSLEPGTFSYAQYF.

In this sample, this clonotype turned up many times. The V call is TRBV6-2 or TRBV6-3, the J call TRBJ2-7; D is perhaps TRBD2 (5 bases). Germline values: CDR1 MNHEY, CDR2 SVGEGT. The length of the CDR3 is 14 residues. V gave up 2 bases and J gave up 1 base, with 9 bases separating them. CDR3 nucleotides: TGTGCCAGCAGTTACCGAGGACTGTCCTACGAGCAGTACTTC. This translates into CASSYRGLSYEQYF.

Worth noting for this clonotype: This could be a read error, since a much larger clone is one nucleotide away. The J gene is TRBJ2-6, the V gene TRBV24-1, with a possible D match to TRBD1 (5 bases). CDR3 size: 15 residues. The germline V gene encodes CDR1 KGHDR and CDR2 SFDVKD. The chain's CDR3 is CAASDRTLGANVLTF. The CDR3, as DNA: TGTGCCGCCAGTGATAGGACACTTGGGGCCAACGTCCTGACTTTC.

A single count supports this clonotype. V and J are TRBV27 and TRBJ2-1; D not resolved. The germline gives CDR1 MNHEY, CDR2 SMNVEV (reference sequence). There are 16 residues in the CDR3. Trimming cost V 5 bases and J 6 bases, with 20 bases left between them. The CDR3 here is CASSPPRAALPNEQFF. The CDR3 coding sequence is TGTGCCAGCAGTCCTCCTAGAGCAGCATTGCCCAATGAGCAGTTCTTC.

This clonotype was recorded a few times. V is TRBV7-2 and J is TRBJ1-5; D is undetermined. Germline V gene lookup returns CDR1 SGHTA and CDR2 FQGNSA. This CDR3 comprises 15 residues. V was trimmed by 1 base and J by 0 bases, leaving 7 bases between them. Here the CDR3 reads CASSLELYSNQPQHF. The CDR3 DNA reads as TGTGCCAGCAGCTTAGAACTGTATAGCAATCAGCCCCAGCATTTT.

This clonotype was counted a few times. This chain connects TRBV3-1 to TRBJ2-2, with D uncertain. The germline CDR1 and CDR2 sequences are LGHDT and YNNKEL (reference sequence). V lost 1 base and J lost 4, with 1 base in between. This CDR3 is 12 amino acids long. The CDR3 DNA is TGTGCCAGCAGCCAAGTCACCGGGGAGCTGTTTTTT. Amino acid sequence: CASSQVTGELFF.

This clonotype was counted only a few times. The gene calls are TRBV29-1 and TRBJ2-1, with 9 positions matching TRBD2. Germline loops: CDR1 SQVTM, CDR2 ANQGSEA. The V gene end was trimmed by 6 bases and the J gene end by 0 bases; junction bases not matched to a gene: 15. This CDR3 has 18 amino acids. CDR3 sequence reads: CSVALGASGKSSYNEQFF. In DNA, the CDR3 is TGCAGCGTAGCGTTGGGGGCTAGCGGGAAGAGCTCCTACAATGAGCAGTTCTTC.

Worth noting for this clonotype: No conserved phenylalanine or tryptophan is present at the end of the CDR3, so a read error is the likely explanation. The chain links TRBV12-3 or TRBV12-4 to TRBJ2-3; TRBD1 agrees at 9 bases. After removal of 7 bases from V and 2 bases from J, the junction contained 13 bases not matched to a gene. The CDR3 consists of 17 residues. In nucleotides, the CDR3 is TGTGCCAGCATCCCAGCCTTGGGGGACAGGGACACAGATACGCAGTATATT. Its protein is CASIPALGDRDTDTQYI.

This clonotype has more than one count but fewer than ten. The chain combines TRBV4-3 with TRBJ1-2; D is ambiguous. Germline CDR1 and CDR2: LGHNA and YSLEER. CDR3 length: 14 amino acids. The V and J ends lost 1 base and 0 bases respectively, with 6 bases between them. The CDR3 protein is CASSQGVANYGYTF. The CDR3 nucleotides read TGCGCCAGCAGCCAAGGGGTAGCTAACTATGGCTACACCTTC.

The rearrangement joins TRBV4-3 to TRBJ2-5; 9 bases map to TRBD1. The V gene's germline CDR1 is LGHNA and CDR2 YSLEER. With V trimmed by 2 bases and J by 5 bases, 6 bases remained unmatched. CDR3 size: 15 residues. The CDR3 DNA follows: TGCGCCAGCAGCCAATACAGGGGGCTGGGTGAGACCCAGTACTTC. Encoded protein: CASSQYRGLGETQYF.

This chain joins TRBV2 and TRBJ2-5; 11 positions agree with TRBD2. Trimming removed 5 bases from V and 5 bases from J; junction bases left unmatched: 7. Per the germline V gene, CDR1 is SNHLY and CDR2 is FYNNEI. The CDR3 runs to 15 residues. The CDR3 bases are TGTGCCAGCAGTCTTAGCGGGGGGGCCCTGGAGACCCAGTACTTC. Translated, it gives CASSLSGGALETQYF.